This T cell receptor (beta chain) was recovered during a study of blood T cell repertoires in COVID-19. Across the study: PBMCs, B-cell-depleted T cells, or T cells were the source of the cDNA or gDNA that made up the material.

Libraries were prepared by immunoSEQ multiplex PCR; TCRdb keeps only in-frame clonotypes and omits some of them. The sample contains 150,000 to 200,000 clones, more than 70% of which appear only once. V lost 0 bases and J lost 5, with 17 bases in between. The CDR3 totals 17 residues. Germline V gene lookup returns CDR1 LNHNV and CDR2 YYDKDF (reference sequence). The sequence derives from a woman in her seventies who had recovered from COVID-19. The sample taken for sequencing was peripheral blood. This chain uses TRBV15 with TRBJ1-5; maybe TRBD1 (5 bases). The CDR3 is CATSRDLGGGRYQPQHF. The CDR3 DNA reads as TGTGCCACCAGCAGAGATCTTGGGGGGGGAAGGTATCAGCCCCAGCATTTT.